This T cell receptor (beta chain) is drawn from a study of cytomegalovirus exposure and HLA in healthy donors. Study context: The same platform was used for the 95 to 150 validation repertoires and the roughly 640 first-cohort repertoires, a later analysis reported.

Study-level findings and limits: Among TCR sequences, most were rare, though some public TCRs appeared in many donors.

Note on this clone: Its antigen is unknown.

Only in-frame clones appear in the TCRdb table, and some are missing; sequencing was by immunoSEQ multiplex PCR. The table shows 110,000 or so clones, with roughly 83% occurring only once. Sample: PBMCs. This TCR was recovered from a man younger than 35 in good health and CMV-seronegative.

For the CDR3, the DNA is TGTGCCAGTAGTCCCATCGACAGGCCGGTATACACCGGGGAGCTGTTTTTT. Translating it yields CASSPIDRPVYTGELFF. The V call is TRBV19, the J call TRBJ2-2; the D gene is possibly TRBD1 (6 bases). Trimming cost V 5 bases and J 3 bases, with 19 bases left between them. Germline V lookup: CDR1 LNHDA, CDR2 SQIVND (reference sequence). This CDR3 spans 17 amino acids.